Below, 23 T cell receptor beta chains from the same sample are listed, as sequenced in a study of shared clonotypes between healthy human individuals. Only in-frame clones appear in the TCRdb table, and some are missing; sequencing was by immunoSEQ multiplex PCR. The table lists roughly 760,000 clones, around 72% of them singletons, with 1.5% to 2% in the top ten. Sequenced input: memory CD4+ T cells sorted from blood. As to subset: CD45RA-negative fraction. The receptors were sampled from a woman in her 30s in good health.

The V gene is TRBV2, the J gene TRBJ1-4, with D maybe TRBD1 (5 bases). The CDR3 runs 16 residues. Germline V lookup: CDR1 SNHLY, CDR2 FYNNEI. V was trimmed by 2 bases and J by 10 bases, leaving 20 bases between them. CDR3 DNA: TGTGCCAGCAGTGAAACGTTTTTGGGCAGGGCGGGAAAACTGTTTTTT. Translated: CASSETFLGRAGKLFF.

This clone was counted only a few times. The chain carries TRBV5-1 and TRBJ1-1; no reliable D call. The CDR3 contains 12 residues. Germline V CDR1 and CDR2: SGHRS, YFSETQ. V lost 2 bases, J lost 6 bases, and 8 bases lay in between. In DNA form, the CDR3 reads TGCGCCAGCAGCTTTGATCTTGCTGAAGCTTTCTTT. This translates into CASSFDLAEAFF.

The rearrangement links TRBV7-6 to TRBJ2-2; possible D gene TRBD2, 5 bases. The CDR3 totals 16 residues. V dropped 5 bases and J dropped 2 bases, with 15 bases sitting between them. Germline V gives CDR1 SGHVS, CDR2 FNYEAQ. The CDR3: CASSPDFTVNTGELFF. The CDR3, as DNA: TGTGCCAGCAGCCCGGACTTCACTGTAAACACCGGGGAGCTGTTTTTT.

This clone turned up a few times. The chain couples TRBV5-1 to TRBJ1-5, with D uncertain. Germline V gene data show CDR1 as SGHRS and CDR2 as YFSETQ. V was clipped by 0 bases and J by 1 base, with 8 bases between them. This CDR3 has 15 residues. The CDR3 DNA reads TGCGCCAGCAGCTTGGTAGGTGGAAGCAATCAGCCCCAGCATTTT. It specifies CASSLVGGSNQPQHF.

The rearrangement links TRBV18 to TRBJ2-3; TRBD1 might be the D (6 bases). Between the trimmed V and J ends, which lost 2 bases and 0 bases, there was a span of 12 bases. Looked up from germline, CDR1 is KGHSH and CDR2 is LQKENI. This CDR3 spans 16 amino acids. The CDR3 loop reads CASSPRQVPSTDTQYF. The DNA for the CDR3 is TGTGCCAGCTCACCAAGACAGGTCCCTAGCACAGATACGCAGTATTTT.

The chain has TRBV6-1 and TRBJ2-3, with D possibly being TRBD2 (6 bases). Germline CDR1 and CDR2: MNHNS and SASEGT. This CDR3 is built from 14 residues. Trimming left V 0 bases short and J 5 bases short, with 9 bases between. In nucleotides, the CDR3 is TGTGCCAGCAGTGAAGCTACGGGGGTAGATACGCAGTATTTT. It codes for CASSEATGVDTQYF.

This clone was observed a few times. The gene calls are TRBV6-5 and TRBJ1-5; 7 bases are shared with TRBD1. The CDR3 runs 15 residues. Trimming took 6 bases from V and 2 from J; bases not matched to a gene: 7. Germline V gene data show CDR1 as MNHEY and CDR2 as SVGAGI. The DNA of the CDR3 is TGTGCCAGCAGACCGAGGGGGCAAGGCAATCAGCCCCAGCATTTT. It codes for CASRPRGQGNQPQHF.

As for this clone: Germline and junction disagree at one end, which may indicate a read error. The rearrangement uses TRBV27 and TRBJ2-1, with 7 nucleotides matching TRBD2. Germline lookup yields CDR1 MNHEY and CDR2 SMNVEV (reference sequence). The CDR3 has 12 residues. The CDR3 DNA follows: TGTGCCAGCAGTTTGGGGGGAGGGCCCTTGGTCTTC. Protein sequence: CASSLGGGPLVF.

The V call is TRBV6-6, the J call TRBJ2-7, with D perhaps TRBD1 (5 bases). The CDR3 consists of 16 residues. Per germline, CDR1 MNHNY and CDR2 SVGAGI (reference sequence). Trimming removed 3 bases at V and 0 bases at J, with 15 bases between. This chain's CDR3 is CASSYYPLDTSYEQYF. The DNA of the CDR3 is TGTGCCAGCAGTTATTACCCCCTGGACACCTCCTACGAGCAGTACTTC.

The genes are TRBV4-1 and TRBJ2-7, with D perhaps TRBD1 (7 bases). From germline, CDR1 is MGHRA and CDR2 YSYEKL. V was clipped by 1 base and J by 0 bases, with 13 bases between them. This CDR3 comprises 16 residues. This CDR3 reads CASSQGRGQSSYEQYF. CDR3 coding DNA: TGCGCCAGCAGCCAAGGGAGGGGACAGTCCTCCTACGAGCAGTACTTC.

The chain joins TRBV2 to TRBJ1-5, with D possibly being TRBD1 (6 bases). Germline V gene lookup returns CDR1 SNHLY and CDR2 FYNNEI. The CDR3 is 14 amino acids. V was trimmed by 4 bases and J by 6 bases, leaving 13 bases between them. CDR3 loop: CASSATGRGQPQHF. The CDR3 region has the DNA TGTGCCAGCAGTGCCACAGGGCGGGGTCAGCCCCAGCATTTT.

This clone was detected ten times or more. Just one base apart from a much larger clone, this may be a read error. Other DNA sequences in this specimen translate into the identical CDR3. This chain links TRBV5-1 with TRBJ2-1, with a tentative D call TRBD1 (5 bases). CDR3 size: 15 residues. Trimming took 3 bases from V and 0 from J, leaving 10 bases between them. From germline, CDR1 is SGHRS and CDR2 YFSETQ. The CDR3 region has the DNA TGCGCCAGCAGCTCCGACAGCAGCTCCTACAATGAGCAGTTCTTC. Amino acid sequence: CASSSDSSSYNEQFF. The complete variable domain, with remaining parts taken from reference TRBV5-1 and TRBJ2-1, reads KAGVTQTPRYLIKTRGQQVTLSCSPISGHRSVSWYQQTPGQGLQFLFEYFSETQRNKGNFPGRFSGRQFSNSRSEMNVSTLELGDSALYLCASSSDSSSYNEQFFGPGTRLTVL.

The chain recombines TRBV27 with TRBJ2-7; 15 positions agree with TRBD2. The V gene's germline CDR1 is MNHEY and CDR2 SMNVEV (reference sequence). This CDR3 spans 17 amino acids. The V segment lost 2 bases and the J segment 4 bases; nucleotides outside the gene matches: 6. The CDR3 bases are TGTGCCAGCAGTTTAACGGGACTAGCGGGAGGAGGATACGAGCAGTACTTC. Its protein is CASSLTGLAGGGYEQYF.

This clone was detected a few times. V and J are TRBV28 and TRBJ1-1; the D gene is possibly TRBD1 (5 bases). The V end lost 5 bases, the J end lost 2 bases, and 15 bases lay between the germline ends. This CDR3 contains 15 residues. The germline CDR1 and CDR2 sequences are MDHEN and SYDVKM. This chain's CDR3 is CASSPSSGGNTEAFF. DNA of the CDR3: TGTGCCAGCAGTCCCTCGTCGGGGGGTAACACTGAAGCTTTCTTT.

This clone has just a few counts. The chain has TRBV2 and TRBJ2-3; 11 bases map to TRBD2. The V gene end was trimmed by 7 bases and the J gene end by 2 bases; junction bases not matched to a gene: 14. Germline CDR1 reads SNHLY; CDR2 reads FYNNEI. The CDR3 has 18 residues. The CDR3 protein is CASTLHSTTSGATDTQYF. CDR3 DNA sequence: TGTGCCAGCACCCTTCACAGCACGACTAGCGGGGCCACAGATACGCAGTATTTT.

The chain carries TRBV2 and TRBJ2-2; D possibly corresponds to TRBD2 (6 bases). Per the germline V gene, CDR1 is SNHLY and CDR2 is FYNNEI. The length of the CDR3 is 21 residues. V lost 6 bases to trimming and J lost 6 bases, with 35 bases between them. CDR3 loop: CASRRLGRTPEGRERSGELFF. The CDR3 DNA reads TGTGCCAGCAGAAGATTAGGCAGGACGCCTGAGGGACGGGAGAGGTCCGGGGAGCTGTTTTTT.

The chain recombines TRBV14 with TRBJ2-2; 7 bases fit TRBD1. Germline assignment: CDR1 SGHDN and CDR2 FVKESK. V shed 4 bases, J shed 13 bases, and the junction held 9 bases outside the gene matches. This CDR3 contains 13 residues. CDR3 bases: TGTGCCAGCAGCCGCACTAACTACAGGGGGCTGTTTTTT. Protein: CASSRTNYRGLFF.

As for this clone: A read error may be the cause here, since a much bigger clone is one base away. Other DNA sequences in this specimen translate into the identical CDR3. V and J are TRBV5-1 and TRBJ2-1, with D maybe TRBD1 (5 bases). The V and J ends lost 5 bases and 0 bases respectively, with 12 bases between them. The CDR3 sequence is 15 residues long. Germline CDR1 reads SGHRS; CDR2 reads YFSETQ. CDR3 in amino acids: CASSSDSSSYNEQFF. For the CDR3, the DNA is TGCGCCAGCAGTTCCGACAGTAGCTCCTACAATGAGCAGTTCTTC.

About this clone itself: Other DNA sequences in the sample encode the same CDR3. The V call is TRBV11-2, the J call TRBJ2-1; 11 bases are shared with TRBD1. CDR1 and CDR2 from the germline V gene are SGHAT and FQNNGV. The ends lost 0 bases at V and 4 bases at J; junction bases unmatched: 5. This CDR3 contains 17 residues. The DNA of the CDR3 is TGTGCCAGCAGCTTAGACTCCGGGACAGGGGGGTACAATGAGCAGTTCTTC. Translation gives CASSLDSGTGGYNEQFF.

This clone was seen more than once but under ten times. The rearrangement uses TRBV11-2 and TRBJ1-5; no clear D. CDR1 SGHAT and CDR2 FQNNGV come from the germline V gene. This CDR3 region has 14 residues. The V and J ends lost 3 bases and 0 bases respectively, with 6 bases between them. CDR3 protein: CASSLTPSNQPQHF. The CDR3 DNA reads TGTGCCAGCAGCTTGACCCCTAGCAATCAGCCCCAGCATTTT.

This chain uses TRBV5-1 with TRBJ2-5; TRBD2 matches at 12 bases. CDR1 and CDR2 (germline): SGHRS, YFSETQ. The CDR3 is 17 amino acids. V shed 3 bases, J shed 1 base, and the junction held 7 bases outside the gene matches. The CDR3 sequence is CASSWGSSGRAQETQYF. In DNA, the CDR3 is TGCGCCAGCAGCTGGGGATCTAGCGGGAGGGCCCAAGAGACCCAGTACTTC.

The chain joins TRBV4-1 to TRBJ2-3; D unclear. Trimming shortened V by 0 bases and J by 3 bases, and 16 bases separated the two germline ends. The germline V gene encodes CDR1 MGHRA and CDR2 YSYEKL. The CDR3 totals 17 residues. For the CDR3, the DNA is TGCGCCAGCAGCCAAGAATTTAAATCAGGAGAGACAGATACGCAGTATTTT. Translation: CASSQEFKSGETDTQYF.

The V gene is TRBV27, the J gene TRBJ2-2, with D unclear. Trimming removed 5 bases from V and 0 bases from J, with 7 bases in between. CDR3 size: 14 residues. CDR1 and CDR2 from the germline V gene are MNHEY and SMNVEV (reference sequence). The CDR3 loop reads CASSRQPNTGELFF. CDR3 nucleotides: TGTGCCAGCAGTCGGCAGCCGAACACCGGGGAGCTGTTTTTT.